This T cell receptor beta chain was documented in a study of blood T cell repertoires in COVID-19. Overall study: Samples came from the United States, Italy and Spain, spanning acute and convalescent COVID-19.

CDR1 and CDR2 (germline): LGHNA, YSLEER. The CDR3 is 15 amino acids. V lost 10 bases and J lost 3, with 18 bases in between. Study processing details: The authors estimated nucleated cell counts from reference gene primer amplification. Produced via immunoSEQ multiplex PCR; TCRdb's table is partial and in-frame only. That table gives V, J and clone size, and the DNA gave D and trimming. The sample includes about 220,000 clones, 75% to 85% of them seen just once. The genes are TRBV4-3 and TRBJ2-2; a weak D match, TRBD2 (5 bases). The sequence was obtained from a man in his fifties or sixties with active or convalescent COVID-19. Sample: peripheral blood. The CDR3 here is CATSGVRDDTGELFF. CDR3 in DNA: TGCGCCACCTCTGGGGTCCGGGATGACACCGGGGAGCTGTTTTTT.